The following is a TCR beta chain sequence with its context. The source of the sample is a study of blood T cell repertoires in COVID-19. As originally analysed: Amplification with reference gene primers provided the estimates of nucleated cell counts. The protocol was immunoSEQ multiplex PCR, while the TCRdb copy is restricted to in-frame clones and leaves out a portion. That table supplies the V and J calls and clone size; D and trimming were determined from the DNA. The sample holds over 300,000 clones, over 75% seen once. The trim removed 6 bases at V and 4 bases at J, leaving 4 bases unmatched. The CDR3 runs to 14 residues. Per the germline V gene, CDR1 is SGHNT and CDR2 is YENEEA.

The TCR comes from a human donor in a cohort sampled during active COVID-19. The sequenced sample was peripheral blood. This sequence joins TRBV11-3 and TRBJ2-2, with TRBD1 identical over 8 bases. As DNA, the CDR3 is TGTGCCAGCAGTGGACAGGGAGGCACCGGGGAGCTGTTTTTT. Amino acid sequence: CASSGQGGTGELFF.